This entry describes one T cell receptor beta chain. Germline V gives CDR1 SGHAT, CDR2 FQNNGV. V was pared by 1 base and J by 2 bases, with 8 bases of the junction left unmatched. This CDR3 has 16 amino acids. The repertoire was sequenced with immunoSEQ multiplex PCR; TCRdb's copy has only in-frame clones and lacks some. The sample records a few hundred thousand clones, around 93% being singletons. This record belongs to a study of shared T cell receptors in the human thymus. Sequencing was carried out using thymocytes. This chain links TRBV11-2 with TRBJ2-7; 7 bases match TRBD1. This TCR was sampled from a human donor. DNA of the CDR3: TGTGCCAGCAGCTTAGTAGGTCCGGGACAGACCTACGAGCAGTACTTC. Its translation is CASSLVGPGQTYEQYF.